Shown below are 19 T cell receptor beta chains from a single sample sequenced in a study of cytomegalovirus exposure and HLA in healthy donors. A multiplex PCR was run with 60 Vbeta primers and 13 Jbeta primers. This table comes from immunoSEQ multiplex PCR, and its TCRdb copy is limited to in-frame clones, with some not included. The table lists 150,000 or so clones, roughly 80% of them singletons, with 2.5% to 3.5% in the top ten. Source material: PBMCs. The receptors were gathered from a male donor in good health and CMV-seronegative.

The chain carries TRBV7-8 and TRBJ1-1, with D perhaps matching TRBD1 (6 bases). The CDR3 spans 15 residues. From germline, CDR1 is SGHVS and CDR2 FQNEAQ. V lost 3 bases to trimming and J lost 6 bases, with 17 bases between them. DNA for the CDR3: TGTGCCAGCAGCTTCATACAGGGAGTTATCGCTGAAGCTTTCTTT. Translated: CASSFIQGVIAEAFF.

This chain connects TRBV7-3 to TRBJ2-1; D is uncertain. The CDR3 is 13 residues long. Germline V gene sequence: CDR1 SGHTA, CDR2 FQGTGA. V was trimmed by 1 base and J by 5 bases, leaving 6 bases between them. CDR3 loop: CASSLRLNNEQFF. DNA for the CDR3: TGTGCCAGCAGCTTAAGACTTAACAATGAGCAGTTCTTC.

This chain links TRBV9 with TRBJ2-3; 10 positions match TRBD2. The CDR3 has 18 amino acids. V lost 2 bases and J lost 1; bases outside the gene matches: 10. Germline V CDR1 and CDR2: SGDLS, YYNGEE. As DNA, the CDR3 is TGTGCCAGCAGCGTGGCCGGACTAGCGGCATCTCGCACAGATACGCAGTATTTT. Its translation: CASSVAGLAASRTDTQYF.

As concerns this clone: Other nucleotide sequences in the sample specify the same CDR3. The chain recombines TRBV5-1 with TRBJ2-3, with TRBD2 matching over 10 bases. The CDR3 totals 16 residues. From germline, CDR1 is SGHRS and CDR2 YFSETQ. The V and J ends lost 0 bases and 1 base, in that order; junction bases with no gene match: 2. DNA of the CDR3: TGCGCCAGCAGCTTGGGAGCGGGAGGGGGCACAGATACGCAGTATTTT. Translated, it gives CASSLGAGGGTDTQYF.

A remark on this clone: One junction end does not reproduce the germline sequence, and a read error may be involved. This chain uses TRBV7-9 with TRBJ2-2; D tentatively reads TRBD1 or TRBD2 (5 bases each). The CDR3 spans 15 residues. Germline V gene sequence: CDR1 SEHNR, CDR2 FQNEAQ (reference sequence). In DNA, the CDR3 is TGTTCCAGCAGCTTAGAGGGGTGGAACATCGGGGAGCTGTTTTTT. Translation gives CSSSLEGWNIGELFF.

The rearrangement joins TRBV5-4 to TRBJ2-1; maybe TRBD2 (7 bases). CDR1 is SGHNT and CDR2 is YYREEE in the germline V gene (reference sequence). V lost 4 bases and J lost 7, with 12 bases in between. The CDR3 runs 13 residues. The CDR3 DNA reads as TGTGCCAGCAGCCCCGGGGGGCTTAATGAGCAGTTCTTC. Its protein is CASSPGGLNEQFF.

A single count supports this clone. The CDR3: CASSTGQVGGNTIYF. DNA of the CDR3: TGTGCCAGCAGTACAGGACAGGTGGGCGGAAACACCATATATTTT. V and J are TRBV28 and TRBJ1-3, with TRBD1 matching over 7 bases. The germline gives CDR1 MDHEN, CDR2 SYDVKM. The CDR3 covers 15 residues. J gave up 4 bases and V 5 bases, and 8 bases lay outside the gene matches.

This chain connects TRBV2 to TRBJ2-3, with TRBD1 identical over 12 bases. Trimming cost V 7 bases and J 5 bases; bases outside gene matches: 7. The CDR3 spans 15 residues. Germline lookup yields CDR1 SNHLY and CDR2 FYNNEI. The CDR3: CASTPGQGAVDTQYF. CDR3 coding DNA: TGTGCCAGCACCCCGGGACAGGGGGCTGTAGATACGCAGTATTTT.

The J gene is TRBJ2-7, the V gene TRBV28, with 10 bases aligning to TRBD1. The CDR3 covers 16 residues. V was pared by 4 bases and J by 4 bases, with 10 bases of the junction left unmatched. Per germline, CDR1 MDHEN and CDR2 SYDVKM. The CDR3 loop is CASSYSWDRGGYEQYF. The CDR3 DNA reads TGTGCCAGCAGTTACTCCTGGGACAGGGGCGGGTACGAGCAGTACTTC.

The gene calls are TRBV2 and TRBJ1-2; tentative D call: TRBD1 (5 bases). This CDR3 region has 13 residues. The V and J ends lost 3 bases and 7 bases respectively, with 12 bases between them. CDR1 is SNHLY, CDR2 FYNNEI, per germline. The CDR3 region has the DNA TGTGCCAGCAGTGACAGGGTTTACGGTGGCTACACCTTC. Amino acids: CASSDRVYGGYTF.

The chain links TRBV5-6 to TRBJ2-7; D unresolved. Germline values: CDR1 SGHDT, CDR2 YYEEEE. With 0 bases removed from V and 5 bases from J, the gap between germline ends came to 3 bases. The CDR3 is 11 amino acids. For the CDR3, the DNA is TGTGCCAGCAGCTTGGGAGACGAGCAGTACTTC. It encodes CASSLGDEQYF.

This chain joins TRBV19 and TRBJ1-5, with 8 bases lining up with TRBD1. Trimming removed 4 bases from V and 6 bases from J; junction bases left unmatched: 8. CDR1 is LNHDA, CDR2 SQIVND, per germline (reference sequence). The CDR3 consists of 15 residues. CDR3 region: CASSTRTGISQPQHF. CDR3 coding DNA: TGTGCCAGTAGTACCCGGACAGGGATTAGTCAGCCCCAGCATTTT.

The chain couples TRBV25-1 to TRBJ2-6; D remains ambiguous. The CDR3 is 16 residues long. V was clipped by 1 base and J by 0 bases, with 7 bases between them. Germline CDR1 and CDR2: MGHDK and SYGVNS. The CDR3 region has the DNA TGTGCCAGCAGTGAATCTATGCGCTCTGGGGCCAACGTCCTGACTTTC. This codes for CASSESMRSGANVLTF.

The genes are TRBV13 and TRBJ1-2; D is perhaps TRBD1 (6 bases). The V end was cut by 6 bases, the J end by 6 bases, with 23 bases between. The CDR3 extends over 16 amino acids. Germline loops: CDR1 PRHDT, CDR2 FYEKMQ (reference sequence). As DNA, the CDR3 is TGTGCCAGCAGTTTAAACCCCCAGGGGCCTAAAGATGGCTACACCTTC. Its protein product is CASSLNPQGPKDGYTF.

V gene TRBV19 combines with J gene TRBJ2-3; 7 nucleotides match TRBD1. The J segment lost 0 bases and the V segment lost 5 bases, leaving 11 bases of the junction unmatched. The length of the CDR3 is 17 residues. Germline CDR1 and CDR2: LNHDA and SQIVND (reference sequence). CDR3 in DNA: TGTGCCAGTAGTTCGGAAGGGGGCTTCCCTAGCACAGATACGCAGTATTTT. Its translation is CASSSEGGFPSTDTQYF.

The rearrangement uses TRBV2 and TRBJ2-1; D may be TRBD1 (6 bases). V lost 8 bases to trimming and J lost 5 bases, with 16 bases between them. In germline, CDR1 is SNHLY, CDR2 FYNNEI. This CDR3 has 14 residues. The CDR3 nucleotides read TGTGCCAGCCAGAGAACAGGGATCAACAATGAGCAGTTCTTC. Protein: CASQRTGINNEQFF.

This chain uses TRBV5-1 with TRBJ1-2; no clear D gene. Trimming removed 4 bases at V and 8 bases at J, with 12 bases between. The CDR3 spans 12 residues. Germline values: CDR1 SGHRS, CDR2 YFSETQ. CDR3 bases: TGCGCCAGCAGCGAGGGCCGCCAAGGCTACACCTTC. This gives the protein CASSEGRQGYTF.

The genes are TRBV27 and TRBJ1-2; D perhaps matches TRBD1 (6 bases). CDR1 MNHEY and CDR2 SMNVEV come from the germline V gene (reference sequence). The germline V and J ends were trimmed by 0 bases and 4 bases, with 9 bases remaining between them. The CDR3 contains 14 residues. The CDR3 region has the DNA TGTGCCAGCAGTTTATCTGCAGGGGCCTATGGCTACACCTTC. This codes for CASSLSAGAYGYTF.

This clone was detected once. The chain recombines TRBV28 with TRBJ1-5; 7 nucleotides agree with TRBD1. The CDR3 covers 19 residues. Trimming cost V 4 bases and J 3 bases; bases outside gene matches: 18. Germline assignment: CDR1 MDHEN and CDR2 SYDVKM. CDR3 amino acids: CASSSYRGKPPNYNQPQHF. The CDR3 coding sequence is TGTGCCAGCAGTTCGTACAGGGGAAAACCCCCCAATTACAATCAGCCCCAGCATTTT.